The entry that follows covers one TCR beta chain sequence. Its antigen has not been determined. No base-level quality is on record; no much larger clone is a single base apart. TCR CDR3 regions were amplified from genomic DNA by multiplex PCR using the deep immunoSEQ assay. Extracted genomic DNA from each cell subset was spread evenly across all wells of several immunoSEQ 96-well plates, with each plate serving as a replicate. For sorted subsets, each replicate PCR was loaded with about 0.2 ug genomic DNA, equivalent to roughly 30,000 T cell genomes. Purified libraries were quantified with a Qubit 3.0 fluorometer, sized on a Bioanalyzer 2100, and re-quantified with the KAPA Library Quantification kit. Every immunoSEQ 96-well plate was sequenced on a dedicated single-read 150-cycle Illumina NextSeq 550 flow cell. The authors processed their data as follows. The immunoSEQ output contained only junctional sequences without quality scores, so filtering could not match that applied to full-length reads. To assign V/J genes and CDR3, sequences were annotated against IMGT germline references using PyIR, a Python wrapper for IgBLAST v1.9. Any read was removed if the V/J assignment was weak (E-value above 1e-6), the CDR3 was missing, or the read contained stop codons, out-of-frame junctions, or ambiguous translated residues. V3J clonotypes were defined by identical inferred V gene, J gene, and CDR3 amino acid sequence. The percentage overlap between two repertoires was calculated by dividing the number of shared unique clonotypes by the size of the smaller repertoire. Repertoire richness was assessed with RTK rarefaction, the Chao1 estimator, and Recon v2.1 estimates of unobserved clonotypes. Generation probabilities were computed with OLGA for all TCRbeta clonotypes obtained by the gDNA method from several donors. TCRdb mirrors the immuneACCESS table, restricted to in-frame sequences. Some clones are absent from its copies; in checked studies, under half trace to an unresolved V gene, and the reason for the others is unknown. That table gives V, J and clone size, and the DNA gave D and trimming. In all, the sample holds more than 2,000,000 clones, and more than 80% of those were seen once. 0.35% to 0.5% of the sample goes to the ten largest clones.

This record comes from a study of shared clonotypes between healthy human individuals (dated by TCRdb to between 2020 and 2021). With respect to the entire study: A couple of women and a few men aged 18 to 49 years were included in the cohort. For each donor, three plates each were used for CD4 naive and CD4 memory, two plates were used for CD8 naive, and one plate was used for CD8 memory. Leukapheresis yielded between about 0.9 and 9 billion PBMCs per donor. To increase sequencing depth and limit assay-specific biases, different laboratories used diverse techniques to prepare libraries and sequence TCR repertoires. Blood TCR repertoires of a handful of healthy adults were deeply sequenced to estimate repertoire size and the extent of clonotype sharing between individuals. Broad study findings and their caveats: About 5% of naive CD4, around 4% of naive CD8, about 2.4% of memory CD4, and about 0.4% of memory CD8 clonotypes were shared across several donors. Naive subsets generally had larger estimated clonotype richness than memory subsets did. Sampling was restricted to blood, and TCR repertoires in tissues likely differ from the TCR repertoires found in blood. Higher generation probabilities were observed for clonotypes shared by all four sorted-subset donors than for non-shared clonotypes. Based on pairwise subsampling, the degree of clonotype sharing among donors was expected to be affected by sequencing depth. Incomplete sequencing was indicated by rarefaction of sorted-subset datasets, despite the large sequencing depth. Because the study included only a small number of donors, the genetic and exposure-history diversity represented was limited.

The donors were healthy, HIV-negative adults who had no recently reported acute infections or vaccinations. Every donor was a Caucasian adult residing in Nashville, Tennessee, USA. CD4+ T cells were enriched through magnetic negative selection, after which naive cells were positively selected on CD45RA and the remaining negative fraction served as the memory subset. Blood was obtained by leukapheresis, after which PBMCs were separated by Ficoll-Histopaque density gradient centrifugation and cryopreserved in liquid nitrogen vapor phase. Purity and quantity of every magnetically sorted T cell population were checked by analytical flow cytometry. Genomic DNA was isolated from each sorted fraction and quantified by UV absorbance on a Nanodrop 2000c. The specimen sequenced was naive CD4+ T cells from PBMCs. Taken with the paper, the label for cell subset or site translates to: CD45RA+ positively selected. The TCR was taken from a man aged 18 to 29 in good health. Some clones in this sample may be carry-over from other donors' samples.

This receptor carries the CDR3 CASSFRQLSDEQFF. In nucleotides, the sequence is TGTGCCAGCAGCTTTCGACAACTCTCCGATGAGCAGTTCTTC. The chain was built from TRBV7-9 and TRBJ2-1; no D gene is confidently identified. The CDR3 starts with the cysteine, ends with the phenylalanine, and has 14 residues. Just the 42-base CDR3 DNA is kept, in frame starting at base 1. V was cut back by 3 bases and J by 8 bases, leaving a gap of 14 bases between them. CDR1 SEHNR and CDR2 FQNEAQ are derived from the germline V gene (reference sequence).